Listed here is a single T cell receptor (beta chain). Its antigen is not known. This sample is part of a study of shared clonotypes between healthy human individuals. Study-level results: When compared with the clonotypes that were shared by all four sorted-subset donors, the non-shared clonotypes turned out to have lower generation probabilities. Incompleteness in sorted-subset sequencing, despite large depth, was shown by rarefaction.

Naive CD45RA+ and memory CD45RA-negative subsets were split from CD4+ cells. The CDR3 sequence is 15 residues long. Trimming at V came to 7 bases and at J to 5 bases, leaving 10 bases not matched to a gene. Germline CDR1 is MDHEN and CDR2 is SYDVKM. Each sorted subset replicate got 200 ng genomic DNA, 25,000 to 35,000 genomes. Measured with immunoSEQ multiplex PCR; TCRdb has only the in-frame clones, and not every one. Among about 1.5 million clones, roughly 96% were seen once, and the ten largest hold 1% to 1.5%. The sequence was obtained from a man younger than 45 in good health. Sequenced input: naive CD4+ T cells sorted from blood. The subset was: CD45RA+ positively selected. The rearrangement joins TRBV28 to TRBJ2-7, with 11 bases aligning to TRBD1. The CDR3 sequence: CASTYGQGARNEQYF. The CDR3 region has the DNA TGTGCCAGCACTTACGGACAGGGGGCGAGGAACGAGCAGTACTTC. Filled out from reference TRBV28 and TRBJ2-7, the complete variable domain reads DVKVTQSSRYLVKRTGEKVFLECVQDMDHENMFWYRQDPGLGLRLIYFSYDVKMKEKGDIPEGYSVSREKKERFSLILESASTNQTSMYLCASTYGQGARNEQYFGPGTRLTVT.